Below, 30 T cell receptor beta chains from the same sample are listed, as sequenced in a study of shared clonotypes between healthy human individuals. CD45RO negativity and positive selection for CCR7 defined naive CD8 cells, a population that excluded terminally differentiated effector memory CD45RA+ cells. Only in-frame clones appear in the TCRdb table, and some are missing; sequencing was by immunoSEQ multiplex PCR. Counted here are about 680,000 clones, about 91% occurring once; the ten biggest clones make up approximately 24%. Source material: naive CD8+ T cells sorted from blood. The receptors originated from a man aged 30 to 39 in good health.

The V call is TRBV27, the J call TRBJ2-1, with D perhaps TRBD2 (7 bases). The germline gives CDR1 MNHEY, CDR2 SMNVEV (reference sequence). The V end was cut by 2 bases, the J end by 5 bases, with 13 bases between. The CDR3 sequence is 15 residues long. CDR3 loop: CASSLGGGRHNEQFF. DNA of the CDR3: TGTGCCAGCAGTTTAGGGGGCGGGAGACACAATGAGCAGTTCTTC.

The chain combines TRBV7-3 with TRBJ2-3, with TRBD2 identical over 7 bases. The CDR3 covers 15 residues. With V trimmed by 3 bases and J by 4 bases, 7 bases remained unmatched. Germline CDR1 and CDR2: SGHTA and FQGTGA. This CDR3 reads CASSFLGGYADTQYF. The CDR3 DNA sequence: TGTGCCAGCAGCTTCCTCGGGGGGTACGCAGATACGCAGTATTTT.

V is TRBV10-3 and J is TRBJ2-4, with 11 positions matching TRBD1. Germline CDR1 reads ENHRY; CDR2 reads SYGVKD. Unmatched junction bases numbered 4, after V lost 3 bases and J lost 6 bases. The length of the CDR3 is 15 residues. The DNA for the CDR3 is TGTGCCATCAGTGAAGGACAGGGGGCTGGAAACATTCAGTACTTC. Amino acid sequence: CAISEGQGAGNIQYF.

This chain uses TRBV29-1 with TRBJ2-2; a possible D gene is TRBD1 (5 bases). Trimming removed 0 bases at V and 5 bases at J, with 13 bases between. From germline, CDR1 is SQVTM and CDR2 ANQGSEA. The CDR3 is 15 amino acids. DNA of the CDR3: TGCAGCGTTGAAGATGGGCAGGGTCTGACCGGGGAGCTGTTTTTT. Amino acids: CSVEDGQGLTGELFF.

The chain has TRBV5-1 and TRBJ2-2; the match to TRBD2 covers 8 bases. Germline CDR1 reads SGHRS; CDR2 reads YFSETQ. The CDR3 length is 17 residues. Germline trimming cut 4 bases from V and 2 bases from J; bases unmatched to any gene: 10. The CDR3, as DNA: TGCGCCAGCAGCCCCGACCGTAGCGGGACTAACACCGGGGAGCTGTTTTTT. Amino acids: CASSPDRSGTNTGELFF. The complete variable domain, with remaining parts taken from reference TRBV5-1 and TRBJ2-2, reads KAGVTQTPRYLIKTRGQQVTLSCSPISGHRSVSWYQQTPGQGLQFLFEYFSETQRNKGNFPGRFSGRQFSNSRSEMNVSTLELGDSALYLCASSPDRSGTNTGELFFGEGSRLTVL.

This sequence joins TRBV11-2 and TRBJ2-1, with 7 bases lining up with TRBD2. The CDR3 covers 14 residues. J was trimmed by 5 bases and V by 5 bases; bases with no gene match: 6. Per germline, CDR1 SGHAT and CDR2 FQNNGV. The CDR3 is CASSPLRGNNEQFF. The CDR3 nucleotides read TGTGCCAGCAGCCCCCTGCGGGGGAACAATGAGCAGTTCTTC.

The chain combines TRBV18 with TRBJ1-4; D not resolved. V shed 0 bases and J shed 9 bases, with 17 bases lying between them. The CDR3 has 16 amino acids. The V gene's germline CDR1 is KGHSH and CDR2 LQKENI. The CDR3 region has the DNA TGTGCCAGCTCACCACCGAGCGGACTGGAGGCGAAAAAACTGTTTTTT. Amino acids: CASSPPSGLEAKKLFF.

The V gene is TRBV9, the J gene TRBJ2-2, with a tentative D call TRBD2 (5 bases). CDR1 is SGDLS, CDR2 YYNGEE, per germline. V lost 4 bases, J lost 1 base, and 8 bases lay in between. The CDR3 loop spans 14 amino acids. The chain's CDR3 is CASSLGENTGELFF. CDR3 DNA: TGTGCCAGCAGCCTCGGGGAGAACACCGGGGAGCTGTTTTTT. Using reference TRBV9 and TRBJ2-2 for the parts outside the CDR3, the full variable domain is DSGVTQTPKHLITATGQRVTLRCSPRSGDLSVYWYQQSLDQGLQFLIQYYNGEERAKGNILERFSAQQFPDLHSELNLSSLELGDSALYFCASSLGENTGELFFGEGSRLTVL.

The rearrangement links TRBV11-2 to TRBJ1-1, with 8 bases lining up with TRBD1. Germline-derived CDR1 and CDR2 are SGHAT and FQNNGV. After removal of 1 base from V and 11 bases from J, the junction contained 6 bases not matched to a gene. CDR3 length: 13 residues. CDR3 sequence (DNA): TGTGCCAGCAGCTTAGGGACAGGGCCCGAGGCTTTCTTT. Translated, it gives CASSLGTGPEAFF.

The sample holds one count of this clone. The chain uses TRBV12-1 and TRBJ1-4; TRBD1, the table's D call, was not compared with the DNA. TRBV12-1 is flagged as a pseudogene. The CDR3 is made up of 18 amino acids. The chain's CDR3 is CASSCSGTGVSTNEKLFF. The DNA of the CDR3 is TGTGCCAGCAGCTGTTCGGGGACAGGGGTATCAACTAATGAAAAACTGTTTTTT.

The J gene is TRBJ2-7, the V gene TRBV11-2, with 10 bases matching TRBD1. The germline gives CDR1 SGHAT, CDR2 FQNNGV. With 5 bases clipped from V and 2 bases from J, the junction kept 9 bases outside the gene matches. The CDR3 spans 16 residues. The CDR3 DNA reads TGTGCCAGCAGCCTACCAGGGGACAGGGGAACCTACGAGCAGTACTTC. Its translation is CASSLPGDRGTYEQYF.

Concerning this clone itself: One end of the junction is discordant with germline, which a read error may explain. The V call is TRBV7-7, the J call TRBJ2-3; no clear D. Per germline, CDR1 SSHAT and CDR2 FNYEAQ (reference sequence). The CDR3 extends over 13 amino acids. CDR3 loop: CASSSGPQDTQYF. CDR3 nucleotide sequence: TGTGCTAGCAGCTCCGGACCTCAAGATACGCAGTATTTT.

The rearrangement uses TRBV28 and TRBJ2-7; no definite D call. V shed 3 bases and J shed 0 bases, with 12 bases lying between them. The V gene's germline CDR1 is MDHEN and CDR2 SYDVKM. The CDR3 loop spans 15 amino acids. The CDR3, as DNA: TGTGCCAGCAGTTTCCGGACGGATCCCTCCTACGAGCAGTACTTC. Its protein product is CASSFRTDPSYEQYF.

Only one count was recorded for this clone. The genes are TRBV9 and TRBJ2-3; D might be TRBD2 (6 bases). V was clipped by 3 bases and J by 3 bases, with 11 bases between them. In germline, CDR1 is SGDLS, CDR2 YYNGEE. CDR3 length: 14 residues. CDR3 DNA: TGTGCCAGCAGCGGGGGGAGGAGGACAGATACGCAGTATTTT. This translates into CASSGGRRTDTQYF.

The chain has TRBV28 and TRBJ2-1; D unresolved. Germline CDR1 reads MDHEN; CDR2 reads SYDVKM. CDR3 length: 13 residues. The V gene lost 10 bases and the J gene lost 8 bases, with 18 bases spanning the gap. The CDR3 sequence is CATRAARHYEQFF. For the CDR3, the DNA is TGTGCCACCCGGGCGGCACGACACTATGAGCAGTTCTTC.

The V call is TRBV27, the J call TRBJ2-1; 7 nucleotides line up with TRBD2. V dropped 7 bases and J dropped 12; count of bases not matched to a gene: 6. Germline V gene data show CDR1 as MNHEY and CDR2 as SMNVEV (reference sequence). The CDR3 is 11 residues long. The CDR3 bases are TGTGCCAGCACCGGGAGGACCGGGCAGTTCTTC. Residues: CASTGRTGQFF.

The rearrangement joins TRBV7-9 to TRBJ1-5, with 7 bases fitting TRBD1. The germline CDR1 and CDR2 sequences are SEHNR and FQNEAQ (reference sequence). After removal of 6 bases from V and 5 bases from J, the junction contained 10 bases not matched to a gene. CDR3 length: 15 residues. The CDR3 reads CASSWGQLGDQPQHF. Here the CDR3 DNA reads TGTGCCAGCAGTTGGGGACAGTTAGGAGATCAGCCCCAGCATTTT.

V gene TRBV5-5 combines with J gene TRBJ2-7; D may be TRBD1 or TRBD2 (5 bases each). This CDR3 contains 14 residues. CDR1 is SGHKS and CDR2 is YYEKEE in the germline V gene (reference sequence). With 3 bases removed from V and 5 bases from J, the gap between germline ends came to 15 bases. CDR3 sequence reads: CASSSSTLGDEQYF. CDR3 DNA: TGTGCCAGCAGCTCCTCGACCCTGGGGGACGAGCAGTACTTC.

This chain connects TRBV4-1 to TRBJ2-1; D remains unclear. V was pared by 0 bases and J by 8 bases, with 11 bases between. The CDR3 runs 14 residues. Germline assignment: CDR1 MGHRA and CDR2 YSYEKL. The CDR3 protein is CASSQDPGNDEQFF. DNA of the CDR3: TGCGCCAGCAGCCAAGACCCTGGGAACGATGAGCAGTTCTTC.

The chain carries TRBV5-5 and TRBJ2-5; the match to TRBD2 covers 7 bases. Germline V gene data show CDR1 as SGHKS and CDR2 as YYEKEE (reference sequence). V was clipped by 4 bases and J by 5 bases; unmatched bases: 8. This CDR3 is built from 14 residues. The CDR3 coding sequence is TGTGCCAGCAGCCCCCCAAACGGGGGGGAGACCCAGTACTTC. As protein: CASSPPNGGETQYF.

The V call is TRBV4-1, the J call TRBJ2-7; unclear D gene. This CDR3 is 14 amino acids long. The V and J ends lost 2 bases and 3 bases respectively, with 11 bases between them. The germline CDR1 and CDR2 sequences are MGHRA and YSYEKL. The CDR3 DNA reads TGCGCCAGCAGCCAATTGGCAGAACTCTACGAGCAGTACTTC. Translation: CASSQLAELYEQYF.

This clone has more than one count but fewer than ten. J is TRBJ1-2 and V is TRBV6-6, with D possibly TRBD1 on 5 matching bases. The CDR3 covers 11 residues. Germline V gene sequence: CDR1 MNHNY, CDR2 SVGAGI (reference sequence). The CDR3 bases are TGTGCTTCCCGGAACAGGCGCGGCTACACCTTC. Its translation: CASRNRRGYTF.

The rearrangement uses TRBV7-9 and TRBJ1-4; 7 bases are a match to TRBD1. Germline V gives CDR1 SEHNR, CDR2 FQNEAQ (reference sequence). V lost 3 bases and J lost 5; bases outside the gene matches: 9. This CDR3 is built from 16 residues. The CDR3: CASSFYRGQPNEKLFF. CDR3 bases: TGTGCCAGCAGCTTCTATCGGGGACAGCCAAATGAAAAACTGTTTTTT.

CDR3: CASSPSGRALNNEQFF. The DNA for the CDR3 is TGTGCCAGCAGCCCTAGCGGGAGGGCCTTAAATAATGAGCAGTTCTTC. The J gene is TRBJ2-1, the V gene TRBV4-2; 12 nucleotides match TRBD2. Germline trimming cut 4 bases from V and 7 bases from J; bases unmatched to any gene: 8. This CDR3 contains 16 residues. Germline V gives CDR1 LGHNA, CDR2 YNFKEQ.

In its sample, this clone was seen once. The chain carries TRBV7-8 and TRBJ2-7; D not certain. The CDR3 totals 15 residues. CDR1 is SGHVS and CDR2 is FQNEAQ in the germline V gene. V was shortened by 4 bases and J by 0 bases, with 13 bases between the two germline ends. Here the CDR3 reads CASSSASGSSYEQYF. Written as DNA, the CDR3 is TGTGCCAGCAGCTCGGCATCCGGGTCCTCCTACGAGCAGTACTTC.

J is TRBJ2-3 and V is TRBV5-1; tentative D call: TRBD2 (5 bases). This CDR3 has 15 amino acids. Trimming removed 1 base from V and 0 bases from J, with 9 bases in between. Germline assignment: CDR1 SGHRS and CDR2 YFSETQ. The CDR3 spells CASSLPSGSTDTQYF. The DNA for the CDR3 is TGCGCCAGCAGCTTGCCATCGGGAAGCACAGATACGCAGTATTTT.

This chain links TRBV6-1 with TRBJ2-7; TRBD1 matches 7 bases. With V trimmed by 10 bases and J by 6 bases, 6 bases remained unmatched. Germline CDR1 and CDR2: MNHNS and SASEGT. The CDR3 has 11 amino acids. The DNA of the CDR3 is TGTGCCAAAAGACAGGGTCCCGAGCAGTACTTC. Amino acid sequence: CAKRQGPEQYF.

This sequence joins TRBV19 and TRBJ2-7; TRBD1 aligns across 7 bases. J gave up 6 bases and V 3 bases, and 8 bases lay outside the gene matches. The CDR3 has 14 residues. In germline, CDR1 is LNHDA, CDR2 SQIVND (reference sequence). The CDR3 sequence is CASSISGTAVEQYF. Written as DNA, the CDR3 is TGTGCCAGTAGTATTTCTGGGACAGCGGTCGAGCAGTACTTC.

This sequence joins TRBV7-9 and TRBJ2-7; D perhaps matches TRBD2 (6 bases). V lost 3 bases, J lost 1 base, and 10 bases lay in between. Germline V CDR1 and CDR2: SEHNR, FQNEAQ (reference sequence). The CDR3 loop spans 14 amino acids. Here the CDR3 reads CASSFGGISYEQYF. The DNA of the CDR3 is TGTGCCAGCAGCTTTGGGGGGATTTCCTACGAGCAGTACTTC.

This clone was seen once. V gene TRBV7-9 combines with J gene TRBJ1-2; tentative D call: TRBD1 (6 bases). V was clipped by 2 bases and J by 0 bases, with 13 bases between them. The CDR3 consists of 16 residues. Germline V lookup: CDR1 SEHNR, CDR2 FQNEAQ (reference sequence). The CDR3 DNA reads TGTGCCAGCAGCTTAAGGGGACATCGGGCTAACTATGGCTACACCTTC. It specifies CASSLRGHRANYGYTF.